Given below is one T cell receptor (beta chain) in context. What it binds is unknown. MiXCR, run by TCRdb on the 5' RACE reads, gives a single entry per CDR3 protein. The sample lists around 1.7 million distinct CDR3 sequences, more than 30% seen once, with about 0.27% in the top ten. Each donor (without exception) was a healthy Caucasian. This record comes from a study of identical twins. Points from the study as a whole: One should note that invariant MAIT and iNKT cells could partly confound zero-insertion analyses. Out-of-frame beta sequences exhibited a weaker degree of excess twin sharing.

CDR3 length equals 16 residues. Looked up from germline, CDR1 is SGHRS and CDR2 is YFSETQ. Germline trimming cut 0 bases from V and 13 bases from J; bases unmatched to any gene: 16. This receptor was obtained from a newborn girl in good health. The chain has TRBV5-1 and TRBJ2-1, with TRBD2 identical over 7 bases. Material for sequencing was cord blood. CDR3 loop: CASSLELRERVETQFF. The CDR3 bases are TGCGCCAGCAGCTTGGAATTGCGGGAGAGGGTAGAGACCCAGTTCTTC.